One and the same sample provided the 21 T cell receptor beta chains below, sequenced in a study of CD8+ T cells in alopecia areata. CD4, CD8alpha, NKG2D, NKG2ACE and other markers guided sorting of pooled cutaneous lymph node cells. Sequencing templates came from extracted RNA that was reverse transcribed into cDNA. Clones were read by immunoSEQ multiplex PCR, and TCRdb kept only the in-frame ones, dropping some. In total the sample includes about 270,000 clones, none of them seen once. The specimen sequenced was CD4+ T cells sorted from a lymph node. The receptors stem from a C3H/HeJ mouse with alopecia areata. The mouse line has the MHC haplotype H2-k.

A few counts support this clone. These gene names are mouse names. The read stops 4 residues short of the end of the CDR3; the missing end is completed from the germline J gene. The chain links TRBV5 to TRBJ2-7, with 8 nucleotides matching TRBD2. The CDR3 sequence is 15 residues long. Germline V gene lookup returns CDR1 LGHNA and CDR2 YNLKQL (reference sequence). The CDR3 here is CASSQDGWGEYEQYF. The sequenced part of the CDR3 DNA is TGTGCCAGCAGCCAAGATGGCTGGGGGGAGTAT.

Points on this clone: The germline and genes are mouse ones. The read terminates 4 residues ahead of where the CDR3 ends, so the germline J gene completes it. Other DNA sequences in this specimen translate into the identical CDR3. The J gene is TRBJ2-1, the V gene TRBV13-3; the match to TRBD2 covers 8 bases. The junction had 2 bases not matched to a gene; V was cut back by 3 bases and J by 3 bases. Germline V CDR1 and CDR2: NNHDY, SYVADS. This CDR3 region has 14 residues. The covered CDR3 bases are TGTGCCAGCAGTGCCGGGACTGGCTATGCT. Translating it yields CASSAGTGYA. The whole CDR3 protein is CASSAGTGYAEQFF.

This clone was observed a handful of times. The genes and germline here are from mouse. The read terminates 4 residues ahead of where the CDR3 ends, so the germline J gene completes it. The chain uses TRBV1 and TRBJ2-1, with D possibly being TRBD1 or TRBD2 (7 bases each). Germline CDR1 is NSQYPW and CDR2 is LRSPGD (reference sequence). The V end was cut by 0 bases, the J end by 3 bases, with 12 bases between. The CDR3 is 16 amino acids. CDR3 loop: CTCSADRGASYAEQFF. The CDR3 DNA, read in part, is TGCACCTGCAGTGCAGACAGGGGGGCCTCCTATGCT. Using reference TRBV1 and TRBJ2-1 for the parts outside the CDR3, the full variable domain is VTLLEQNPRWRLVPRGQAVNLRCILKNSQYPWMSWYQQDLQKQLQWLFTLRSPGDKEVKSLPGADYLATRVTDTELRLQVANMSQGRTLYCTCSADRGASYAEQFFGPGTRLTVL.

This clone was counted a few times. Mouse gene names and germline throughout. The CDR3 end is not reached by the read, which stops 4 residues before it; the germline J gene fills it in. The chain has TRBV19 and TRBJ2-1, with D perhaps matching TRBD1 (6 bases). Looked up from germline, CDR1 is FNHDT and CDR2 is SITEND (reference sequence). The CDR3 runs 14 residues. V lost 3 bases and J lost 3, with 10 bases in between. CDR3 protein: CASSTDRFYAEQFF. The part of the CDR3 DNA that was read is TGTGCCAGCAGTACCGACAGGTTCTATGCT.

This clone has just a few counts. The genes and germline here are from mouse. The read halts 4 residues ahead of the CDR3 end, with the missing end drawn from the germline J gene. V and J are TRBV13-1 and TRBJ1-1, with D maybe TRBD1 (6 bases). The CDR3 is made up of 13 amino acids. V was shortened by 3 bases and J by 3 bases, with 9 bases between the two germline ends. Germline assignment: CDR1 NSHNY and CDR2 SYGAGN. The chain's CDR3 is CASSAGQYTEVFF. CDR3 DNA (partial): TGTGCCAGCAGTGCCGGACAGTACACA.

This clone was seen a handful of times. Any gene name here is a mouse gene name. The sequenced fragment ends 4 residues before the CDR3 boundary, so the rest is inferred from the germline J gene. The genes are TRBV3 and TRBJ1-2; 7 positions agree with TRBD1. The CDR3 length is 15 residues. With V trimmed by 4 bases and J by 0 bases, 5 bases remained unmatched. Germline CDR1 and CDR2: SNHLY and FYNGKV (reference sequence). The covered CDR3 bases are TGTGCCAGCAGCTCCCGGGACAGCTCAAACTCC. This codes for CASSSRDSSNS. The full CDR3 protein is CASSSRDSSNSDYTF.

This clone was seen a few times. Mouse gene names apply. The read gets to within 4 residues of the CDR3 end, and the germline J gene fills in the rest. This sample includes further DNA sequences coding for the same CDR3. This chain connects TRBV19 to TRBJ2-2, with TRBD1 matching over 10 bases. The trim removed 4 bases at V and 0 bases at J, leaving 3 bases unmatched. The V gene's germline CDR1 is FNHDT and CDR2 SITEND (reference sequence). CDR3 length equals 16 residues. The part of the CDR3 DNA that was read is TGTGCCAGCAGTCCCGGACAGGGGGCAAACACCGGG. It yields the protein CASSPGQGANTG. The entire CDR3 reads CASSPGQGANTGQLYF.

This clone was detected a few times. The germline and genes are mouse ones. The sequenced fragment ends 4 residues before the CDR3 boundary, so the rest is inferred from the germline J gene. The V gene is TRBV5, the J gene TRBJ2-2; 9 bases are shared with TRBD2. In germline, CDR1 is LGHNA, CDR2 YNLKQL (reference sequence). CDR3 length equals 16 residues. The ends lost 1 base at V and 3 bases at J; junction bases unmatched: 3. This CDR3 is CASSQGLGVDTGQLYF. The DNA read from the CDR3 is TGTGCCAGCAGCCAAGGACTGGGGGTGGACACCGGG.

Comments on this clone: Genes and germline come from the mouse. The CDR3 extends 4 residues past the end of the read, so its final part is completed from the germline J gene. V is TRBV5 and J is TRBJ2-7, with 7 bases identical to TRBD2. Germline V CDR1 and CDR2: LGHNA, YNLKQL (reference sequence). Trimming took 2 bases from V and 0 from J; bases not matched to a gene: 4. The CDR3 spans 15 residues. The sequenced CDR3 bases are TGTGCCAGCAGCCAAACTGGGGAAGACTCCTAT. Translating it yields CASSQTGEDSY. The full-length CDR3 reads as CASSQTGEDSYEQYF.

This clone has only a few counts. Mouse germline and gene names are used. The CDR3 is cut off 4 residues early in the read; its end comes from the germline J gene. V is TRBV19 and J is TRBJ2-5; 9 bases agree with TRBD2. V was pared by 5 bases and J by 0 bases, with 10 bases of the junction left unmatched. This CDR3 has 17 amino acids. CDR1 and CDR2 (germline): FNHDT, SITEND (reference sequence). CDR3 bases read: TGTGCCAGCAGCCCCGGGACTGGGAGAATTAACCAAGAC. Its protein product is CASSPGTGRINQD. The CDR3, in full, reads CASSPGTGRINQDTQYF.

This clone occurred a few times. Genes here carry mouse names. The read ends 4 residues before the CDR3 terminus; that terminus is restored from the germline J gene. Other DNA sequences from this sample encode an identical CDR3 as well. The chain combines TRBV13-2 with TRBJ2-7; 10 bases align to TRBD2. Trimming took 0 bases from V and 2 from J; bases not matched to a gene: 2. The CDR3 consists of 15 residues. Per the germline V gene, CDR1 is NNHNN and CDR2 is SYGAGS (reference sequence). This CDR3 reads CASGDGLGGPYEQYF. Partial CDR3 DNA: TGTGCCAGCGGTGATGGACTGGGGGGCCCCTAT.

This clone was seen a handful of times. The genes and germline here are from mouse. The read halts 4 residues ahead of the CDR3 end, with the missing end drawn from the germline J gene. The gene calls are TRBV13-3 and TRBJ2-2; 10 bases line up with TRBD1. This CDR3 region has 15 residues. V shed 7 bases, J shed 1 base, and the junction held 4 bases outside the gene matches. Germline V gene data show CDR1 as NNHDY and CDR2 as SYVADS. CDR3 amino acids: CASHRDRGNTGQLYF. CDR3 DNA, as far as it was read: TGTGCCAGCCACCGGGACAGGGGAAACACCGGG.

This clone was seen a few times. Mouse names are used for the genes. The read ends 4 residues shy of where the CDR3 ends; the end is completed using the germline J gene. This rearrangement joins TRBV13-1 to TRBJ2-2; TRBD1 is a possible D gene (5 bases). The CDR3 runs to 13 residues. The germline gives CDR1 NSHNY, CDR2 SYGAGN. V was pared by 4 bases and J by 6 bases, with 10 bases between. Incomplete CDR3 DNA: TGTGCCAGCAGTCATCAGGGCCCCGGG. Its protein is CASSHQGPG. The CDR3, in full, reads CASSHQGPGQLYF.

With regard to this clone: The germline and genes are mouse ones. Read sequence stops 4 residues before the CDR3 end, and the germline J gene provides the missing end. The rearrangement joins TRBV13-3 to TRBJ2-2, with TRBD1 matching over 9 bases. Per germline, CDR1 NNHDY and CDR2 SYVADS. This CDR3 comprises 15 residues. After removal of 5 bases from V and 2 bases from J, the junction contained 4 bases not matched to a gene. Partial CDR3 DNA: TGTGCCAGCAGGGCCGGGACAGGGAACACCGGG. Translating gives CASRAGTGNTG. The entire CDR3 is CASRAGTGNTGQLYF.

Note on this clone: Mouse gene names apply. The read finishes 4 residues shy of the CDR3 end, and the germline J gene is used to complete it. The chain joins TRBV1 to TRBJ2-5; TRBD1 aligns across 9 bases. The length of the CDR3 is 14 residues. Germline V CDR1 and CDR2: NSQYPW, LRSPGD (reference sequence). CDR3: CTCSATGTGDTQYF. The part of the CDR3 DNA that was read is TGCACCTGCAGTGCAACCGGGACAGGGGAC.

With respect to this clone: Each gene name is a mouse one. The read ends 3 residues shy of where the CDR3 ends; the end is completed using the germline J gene. The gene calls are TRBV13-3 and TRBJ1-6, with D perhaps matching TRBD1 (6 bases). TRBJ1-6 counts as an open reading frame of uncertain function. The CDR3 loop spans 13 amino acids. CDR1 is NNHDY and CDR2 is SYVADS in the germline V gene. Trimming cost V 1 base and J 8 bases, with 7 bases left between them. CDR3: CASSDPGDSPLYF. The sequenced part of the CDR3 DNA is TGTGCCAGCAGTGATCCAGGGGATTCGCCC.

Notes on this clone: Mouse gene names and germline throughout. Read sequence stops 4 residues before the CDR3 end, and the germline J gene provides the missing end. The rearrangement joins TRBV13-3 to TRBJ2-3, with 9 bases lining up with TRBD2. This CDR3 region has 15 residues. Germline CDR1 NNHDY, CDR2 SYVADS. The V gene end was trimmed by 5 bases and the J gene end by 1 base; junction bases not matched to a gene: 5. The CDR3 sequence is CASRNGGAGAETLYF. The covered CDR3 bases are TGTGCCAGCAGGAATGGGGGGGCGGGTGCAGAA.

A word on this clone: The germline and genes are mouse ones. This specimen includes other DNA sequences encoding the same CDR3. The CDR3 bases that were read are TGTGCCAGCTCTCTAGGGGGCTCC. Protein sequence: CASSLGGS. The CDR3, in full, reads CASSLGGSDYTF. This chain connects TRBV12-1 to TRBJ1-2; the D gene is possibly TRBD1 (6 bases). The DNA ends 4 residues before the CDR3 does, and the rest of the CDR3 is filled in from the germline J gene. Germline values: CDR1 SGHSN, CDR2 HYEKVE. V shed 1 base and J shed 4 bases, with 6 bases lying between them. The CDR3 has 12 residues.

Worth noting for this clone: Any gene name here is a mouse gene name. The read terminates 4 residues ahead of where the CDR3 ends, so the germline J gene completes it. V usage is TRBV13-1 and J usage is TRBJ2-2, with 11 bases lining up with TRBD2. Germline V CDR1 and CDR2: NSHNY, SYGAGN. V shed 3 bases and J 4 bases; nucleotides not matched to a gene: 8. The CDR3 has 17 amino acids. The CDR3 DNA, read in part, is TGTGCCAGCAGTGGCGACTGGGGGGGGGTCGGCACCGGG. It codes for CASSGDWGGVGTG. Given in full, the CDR3 is CASSGDWGGVGTGQLYF.

This clone was seen a handful of times. The gene symbols are mouse symbols. The sequenced fragment ends 4 residues before the CDR3 boundary, so the rest is inferred from the germline J gene. The chain links TRBV13-3 to TRBJ2-5; TRBD2 aligns across 8 bases. The CDR3 has 15 residues. V dropped 1 base and J dropped 0; count of bases not matched to a gene: 1. Germline V gives CDR1 NNHDY, CDR2 SYVADS. CDR3 DNA (partial): TGTGCCAGCAGTGATCGGACTGGGAACCAAGAC. Residues: CASSDRTGNQD. The CDR3, in full, reads CASSDRTGNQDTQYF.

On this clone: Gene names are mouse gene names. Incomplete CDR3 DNA: TGTGCTAGCAGACCAGGGGGCCCAAACTCC. Translation gives CASRPGGPNS. The CDR3 reads in full as CASRPGGPNSDYTF. This chain links TRBV29 with TRBJ1-2; 8 positions agree with TRBD1. The CDR3 is cut off 4 residues early in the read; its end comes from the germline J gene. Germline CDR1 reads MSHET; CDR2 reads SYDVDS. The CDR3 is made up of 14 amino acids. V was pared by 6 bases and J by 0 bases, with 3 bases of the junction left unmatched. Variable domain in full (rest from reference TRBV29 and TRBJ1-2): DMKVTQMPRYLIKRMGENVLLECGQDMSHETMYWYRQDPGLGLQLIYISYDVDSNSEGDIPKGYRVSRKKREHFSLILDSAKTNQTSVYFCASRPGGPNSDYTFGSGTRLLVI.